This T cell receptor beta chain was observed in a study of CD8+CD57+ T cells in acquired aplastic anemia. Study information: Sorted CD4+ plus CD8+ cells gave DNA averaging roughly 3 ug. Healthy donors yielded some 11 million CD4+ cell reads on average. Study results and caveats: No significant patient-versus-control difference appeared in CD8+ Simpson's diversity.

As concerns this clonotype: Its antigen is not known.

CDR3 and TCR beta VDJ profiling relied on a genomic DNA template. TCRdb re-called the reads through MiXCR, storing one row per CDR3 protein. The sample carries hundreds of thousands of distinct CDR3 sequences, 55% to 70% recorded once. This CDR3 region has 16 residues. V was shortened by 3 bases and J by 4 bases, with 15 bases between the two germline ends. The chain employs TRBV12-3 or TRBV12-4 and TRBJ1-4; tentatively, D is TRBD1 (6 bases). Sequenced sample: sorted CD4+, CD8+, or CD8+CD57+ T cells (not recorded which) from PBMCs. This clonotype was sampled from a human donor in good health, serving as a control. CDR3 DNA sequence: TGTGCCAGCAGTTTTCTCGGCAGGGGTTATAATGAAAAACTGTTTTTT. Residues: CASSFLGRGYNEKLFF.